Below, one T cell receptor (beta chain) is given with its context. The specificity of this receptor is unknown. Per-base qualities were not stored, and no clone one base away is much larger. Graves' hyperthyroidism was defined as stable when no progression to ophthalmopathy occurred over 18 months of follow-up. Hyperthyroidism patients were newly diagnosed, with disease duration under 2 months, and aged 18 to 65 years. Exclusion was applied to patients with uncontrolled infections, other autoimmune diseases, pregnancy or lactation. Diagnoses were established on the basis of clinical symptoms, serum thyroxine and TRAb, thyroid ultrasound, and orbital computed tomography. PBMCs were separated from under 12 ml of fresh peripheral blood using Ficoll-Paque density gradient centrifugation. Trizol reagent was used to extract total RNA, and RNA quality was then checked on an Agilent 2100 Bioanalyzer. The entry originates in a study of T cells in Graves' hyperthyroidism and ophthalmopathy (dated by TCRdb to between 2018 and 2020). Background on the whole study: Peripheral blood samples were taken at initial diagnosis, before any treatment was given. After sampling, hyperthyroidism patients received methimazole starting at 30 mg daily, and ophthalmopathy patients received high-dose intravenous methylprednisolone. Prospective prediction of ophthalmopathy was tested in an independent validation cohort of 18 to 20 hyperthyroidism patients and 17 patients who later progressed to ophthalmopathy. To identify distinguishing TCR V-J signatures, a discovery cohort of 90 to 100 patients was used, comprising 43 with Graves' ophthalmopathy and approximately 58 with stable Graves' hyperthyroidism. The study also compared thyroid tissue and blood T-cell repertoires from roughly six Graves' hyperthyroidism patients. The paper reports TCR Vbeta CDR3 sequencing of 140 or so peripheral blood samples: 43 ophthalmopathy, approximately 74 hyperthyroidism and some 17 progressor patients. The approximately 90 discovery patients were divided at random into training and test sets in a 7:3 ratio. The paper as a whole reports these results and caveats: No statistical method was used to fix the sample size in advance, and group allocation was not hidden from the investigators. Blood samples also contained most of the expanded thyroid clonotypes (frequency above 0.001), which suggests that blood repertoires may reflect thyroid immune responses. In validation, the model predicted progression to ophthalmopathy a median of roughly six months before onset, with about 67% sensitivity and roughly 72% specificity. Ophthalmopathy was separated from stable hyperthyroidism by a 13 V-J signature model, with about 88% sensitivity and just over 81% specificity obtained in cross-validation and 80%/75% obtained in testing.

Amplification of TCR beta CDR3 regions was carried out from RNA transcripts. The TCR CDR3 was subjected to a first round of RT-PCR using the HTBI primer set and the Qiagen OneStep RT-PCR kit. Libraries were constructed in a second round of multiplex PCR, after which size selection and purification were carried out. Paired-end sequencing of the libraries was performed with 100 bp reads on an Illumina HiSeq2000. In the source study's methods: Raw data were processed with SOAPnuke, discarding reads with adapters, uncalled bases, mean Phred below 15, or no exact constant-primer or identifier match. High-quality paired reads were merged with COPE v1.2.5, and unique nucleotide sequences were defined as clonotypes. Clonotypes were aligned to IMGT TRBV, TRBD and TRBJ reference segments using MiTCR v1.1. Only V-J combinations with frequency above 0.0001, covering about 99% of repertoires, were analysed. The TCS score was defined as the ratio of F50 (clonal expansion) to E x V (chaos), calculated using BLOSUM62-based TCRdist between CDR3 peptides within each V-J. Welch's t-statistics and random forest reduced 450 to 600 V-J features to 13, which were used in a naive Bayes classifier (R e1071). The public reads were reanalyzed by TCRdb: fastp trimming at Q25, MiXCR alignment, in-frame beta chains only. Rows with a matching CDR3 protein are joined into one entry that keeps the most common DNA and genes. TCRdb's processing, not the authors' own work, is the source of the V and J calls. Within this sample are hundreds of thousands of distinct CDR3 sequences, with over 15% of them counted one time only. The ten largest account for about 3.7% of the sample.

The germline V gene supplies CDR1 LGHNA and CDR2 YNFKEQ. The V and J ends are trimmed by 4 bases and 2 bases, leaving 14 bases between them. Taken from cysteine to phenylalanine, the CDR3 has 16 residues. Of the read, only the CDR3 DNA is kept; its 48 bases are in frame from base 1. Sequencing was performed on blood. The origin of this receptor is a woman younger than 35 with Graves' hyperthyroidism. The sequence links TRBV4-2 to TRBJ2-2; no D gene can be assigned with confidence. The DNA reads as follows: TGTGCCAGCAGCCCTGAGCAGAGAGACAACACCGGGGAGCTGTTTTTT. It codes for CASSPEQRDNTGELFF.